This TCR beta chain was identified during a study of T-cell reconstitution after alpha-beta-depleted transplantation in children listed by TCRdb under 2016. About the investigation overall: Using TCR repertoire profiling, the study followed T-cell immune reconstitution in a quantitative way in children after TCRalphabeta/CD19-depleted allogeneic hematopoietic cell transplantation.

This clonotype was counted between two and nine times. The clone's antigen remains unknown. Base qualities are not provided; no much larger clone lies one nucleotide away. The library was produced with PCR. TCRdb shows the sequencer as Illumina HiSeq 2500. TCR library preparation used molecular barcoding, with unique molecular identifiers applied to normalize quantification of the TCRbeta repertoire. Starting from the raw public reads, TCRdb applied fastp trimming at Q25, assembled clones with MiXCR and retained in-frame beta chains. Every CDR3 protein is listed once, alongside the most common genes and DNA of its rows. In all, the sample holds 350,000 to 500,000 distinct CDR3 sequences, and roughly 43% of those were seen once. The top ten clones comprise under 35% of the sample. Study-wide findings and limitations: In some patients, the high TCRbeta diversity seen at day 60 was put down to recipient T cells and intrathymic progenitors that had survived conditioning. The frequencies of hyperexpanded clones fell over the following months, and after one year, T-cell counts and TCRbeta diversity were mostly attributed to newly produced T cells. Apparently early alphabetaT-cell count recovery about two months after transplant reportedly relied on only several hundred rapidly expanded clones derived from non-depleted graft cells.

The treatment or condition tag for this specimen amounts to: allogeneic hematopoietic cell transplantation with graft depleted of TCRalphabeta T cells and CD19 B cells. The transplant recipients were children given TCRalphabeta/CD19-depleted allogeneic hematopoietic cell grafts. The CDR3 starts with the cysteine, ends with the phenylalanine, and has 17 residues. Only CDR3 DNA remains: 51 bases, in frame from the first base. For CDR1 and CDR2, the germline V gene lists SGHDT and YYEEEE. Germline trimming: 1 base from V, 7 bases from J; junction bases outside gene matches: 7. The sequence was collected from a girl aged 2 to 9 with aplastic anemia, due to receive a stem cell transplant. In this chain, TRBV5-6 is recombined with TRBJ2-1, and 14 junction bases match TRBD2. This sample comprised PBMCs, obtained before TCRalphabeta/CD19-depleted stem cell transplant. The DNA is TGTGCCAGCAGCTTGAGAACGAGGACTAGCGGGGGGAATGAGCAGTTCTTC. Protein translation: CASSLRTRTSGGNEQFF.